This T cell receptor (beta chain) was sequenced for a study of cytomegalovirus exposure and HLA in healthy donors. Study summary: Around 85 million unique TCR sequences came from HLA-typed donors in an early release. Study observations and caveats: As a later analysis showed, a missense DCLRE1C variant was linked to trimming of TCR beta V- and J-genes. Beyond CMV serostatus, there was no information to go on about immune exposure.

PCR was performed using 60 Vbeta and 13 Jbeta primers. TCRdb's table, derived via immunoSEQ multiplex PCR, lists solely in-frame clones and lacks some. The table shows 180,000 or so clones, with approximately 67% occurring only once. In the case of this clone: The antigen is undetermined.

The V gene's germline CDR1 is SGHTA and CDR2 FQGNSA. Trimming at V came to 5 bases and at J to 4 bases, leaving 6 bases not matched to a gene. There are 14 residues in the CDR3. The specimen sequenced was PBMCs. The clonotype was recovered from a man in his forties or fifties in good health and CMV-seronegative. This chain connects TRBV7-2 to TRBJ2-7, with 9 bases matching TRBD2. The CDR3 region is CASSRLAGKYEQYF. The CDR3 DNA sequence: TGTGCCAGCAGCCGCCTAGCGGGAAAATACGAGCAGTACTTC.